One TCR beta chain is described in this entry. The data were obtained in a study of monozygotic twins with inflammatory bowel disease. The CDR3 totals 15 residues. CDR1 and CDR2 (germline): MNHNS, SASEGT. TCRdb processed the 5' RACE reads again and assigns one entry to each CDR3 protein, with no DNA. This repertoire includes about 440,000 distinct CDR3 sequences. This sequence originates from a human donor with ulcerative colitis or Crohn's disease, or a healthy co-twin of an affected twin (not recorded which). Sequencing was carried out using blood. This sequence joins TRBV6-1 and TRBJ1-5. This chain's CDR3 is CASRGGINGNQPQHF.